Each of the 18 T cell receptor beta chains below was sequenced from the same sample in a study of PD-1 blockade in classical Hodgkin lymphoma. In every patient, relapse followed autologous stem cell transplantation, while exposure to brentuximab vedotin differed. The method was immunoSEQ multiplex PCR; TCRdb's version includes in-frame clones alone and lacks a portion of them. The table lists just over 35,000 clones, roughly three quarters of them singletons, with approximately 14% in the top ten. Sample: peripheral blood mononuclear cells (PBMCs), taken before the second cycle of nivolumab. The receptors here all came from a human donor with classical Hodgkin lymphoma.

A word on this clone: The sample holds other DNA sequences that translate to the same CDR3. The CDR3 loop is CAIGGVNTEAFF. As DNA, the CDR3 is TGTGCCATCGGGGGGGTGAACACTGAAGCTTTCTTT. The chain combines TRBV10-3 with TRBJ1-1; weak D call: TRBD1 (5 bases). V was shortened by 8 bases and J by 0 bases, with 7 bases between the two germline ends. CDR3 size: 12 residues. CDR1 and CDR2 from the germline V gene are ENHRY and SYGVKD.

V gene TRBV10-3 combines with J gene TRBJ2-5, with TRBD2 matching over 11 bases. Germline V gene data show CDR1 as ENHRY and CDR2 as SYGVKD. The CDR3 extends over 16 amino acids. The trim removed 1 base at V and 5 bases at J, leaving 6 bases unmatched. The CDR3 here is CAISELSSGRGETQYF. For the CDR3, the DNA is TGTGCCATCAGTGAGTTAAGTAGCGGGAGGGGTGAGACCCAGTACTTC.

The chain carries TRBV6-1 and TRBJ2-1; 11 bases match TRBD2. Trimming took 5 bases from V and 5 from J; bases not matched to a gene: 5. The CDR3 is made up of 15 amino acids. Germline CDR1 and CDR2: MNHNS and SASEGT. The CDR3 nucleotides read TGTGCCAGCAGTACCGGGACTAGCGGAAACAATGAGCAGTTCTTC. Residues: CASSTGTSGNNEQFF.

This clone was recorded a few times. V is TRBV7-9 and J is TRBJ1-1; D not resolved. The germline V and J ends were trimmed by 0 bases and 2 bases, with 7 bases remaining between them. The CDR3 loop spans 14 amino acids. CDR1 and CDR2 (germline): SEHNR, FQNEAQ (reference sequence). The CDR3 bases are TGTGCCAGCAGCTTAGCGGGTCGTAACACTGAAGCTTTCTTT. Translated, it gives CASSLAGRNTEAFF.

This clone has only a few counts. DNA of the CDR3: TGCAGCGTTGAAACAAACTCCTACGAGCAGTACTTC. The encoded protein is CSVETNSYEQYF. The rearrangement links TRBV29-1 to TRBJ2-7; D gene uncertain. Per germline, CDR1 SQVTM and CDR2 ANQGSEA. V was clipped by 2 bases and J by 0 bases, with 5 bases between them. This CDR3 region has 12 residues.

This rearrangement joins TRBV28 to TRBJ1-4; D is possibly TRBD1 (6 bases). Germline lookup yields CDR1 MDHEN and CDR2 SYDVKM. CDR3 size: 15 residues. The germline V and J ends were trimmed by 3 bases and 4 bases, with 12 bases remaining between them. The CDR3 is CASSFPRGFNEKLFF. CDR3 nucleotides: TGTGCCAGCAGTTTTCCCAGGGGTTTTAATGAAAAACTGTTTTTT.

This chain joins TRBV2 and TRBJ2-7; D is possibly TRBD1 or TRBD2 (5 bases each). Trimming shortened V by 2 bases and J by 6 bases, and 11 bases separated the two germline ends. This CDR3 spans 13 amino acids. From germline, CDR1 is SNHLY and CDR2 FYNNEI. CDR3 region: CASSEFRGVEQYF. CDR3 nucleotide sequence: TGTGCCAGCAGTGAATTTCGAGGGGTCGAGCAGTACTTC.

This chain joins TRBV19 and TRBJ1-6; D not resolved. Trimming took off 3 bases at V and 6 bases at J, with 15 bases between the two ends. CDR1 is LNHDA, CDR2 SQIVND, per germline (reference sequence). The CDR3 spans 16 residues. As DNA, the CDR3 is TGTGCCAGTAGTATGGATCAAACCGGGTTTAATTCACCCCTCCACTTT. Translation: CASSMDQTGFNSPLHF.

V usage is TRBV5-8 and J usage is TRBJ1-6, with 7 bases identical to TRBD1. The V gene end was trimmed by 4 bases and the J gene end by 0 bases; junction bases not matched to a gene: 10. There are 18 residues in the CDR3. Germline values: CDR1 SGHTS, CDR2 YDEGEE. The CDR3 bases are TGTGCCAGCAGCGACCTGGGACAGCAAAGCTCCTATAATTCACCCCTCCACTTT. Protein product: CASSDLGQQSSYNSPLHF. Combining the CDR3 with reference TRBV5-8 and TRBJ1-6 gives the whole variable domain EAGVTQSPTHLIKTRGQQATLRCSPISGHTSVYWYQQALGLGLQFLLWYDEGEERNRGNFPPRFSGRQFPNYSSELNVNALELEDSALYLCASSDLGQQSSYNSPLHFGNGTRLTVT.

This clone is medium-sized within its sample. The chain links TRBV7-9 to TRBJ1-2; 8 bases align to TRBD1. The germline V gene encodes CDR1 SEHNR and CDR2 FQNEAQ (reference sequence). V lost 5 bases, J lost 8 bases, and 7 bases stayed unmatched. There are 13 residues in the CDR3. Here the CDR3 reads CASSPMDRVGYTF. CDR3 in DNA: TGTGCCAGCAGCCCTATGGACAGGGTCGGCTACACCTTC. The full variable domain, rest sourced from reference TRBV7-9 and TRBJ1-2, is DTGVSQNPRHKITKRGQNVTFRCDPISEHNRLYWYRQTLGQGPEFLTYFQNEAQLEKSRLLSDRFSAERPKGSFSTLEIQRTEQGDSAMYLCASSPMDRVGYTFGSGTRLTVV.

CDR3 nucleotides: TGTGCCAGCAGGTTAAAGGGAGGGGGTTCCTACGAGCAGTACTTC. As protein: CASRLKGGGSYEQYF. This chain links TRBV28 with TRBJ2-7; perhaps TRBD2 as D (7 bases). This CDR3 region has 15 residues. The V and J ends lost 6 bases and 1 base respectively, with 16 bases between them. Germline V CDR1 and CDR2: MDHEN, SYDVKM.

By share of the sample, this clone is medium-sized. The chain couples TRBV30 to TRBJ1-5; no clear D gene. The germline gives CDR1 GTSNPN, CDR2 SVGIG (reference sequence). CDR3 size: 12 residues. The V end was cut by 0 bases, the J end by 7 bases, with 7 bases between. The CDR3 here is CAWSVGPQPQHF. CDR3 nucleotide sequence: TGTGCCTGGAGTGTCGGGCCCCAGCCCCAGCATTTT.

The CDR3 loop reads CASSLEGGQRKLFF. In DNA form, the CDR3 reads TGTGCCAGCAGCTTGGAAGGGGGACAGAGAAAACTGTTTTTT. The V call is TRBV5-4, the J call TRBJ1-4; TRBD1 aligns across 7 bases. The V segment lost 0 bases and the J segment 10 bases; nucleotides outside the gene matches: 6. The CDR3 length is 14 residues. Looked up from germline, CDR1 is SGHNT and CDR2 is YYREEE (reference sequence).

The chain couples TRBV19 to TRBJ1-4, with 7 bases lining up with TRBD1. Germline V gene data show CDR1 as LNHDA and CDR2 as SQIVND (reference sequence). This CDR3 is 17 amino acids long. V was clipped by 0 bases and J by 5 bases; unmatched bases: 9. Written as DNA, the CDR3 is TGTGCCAGTAGTATAGATCAAGGCAGGGGGTCGAATGAAAAACTGTTTTTT. Translating it yields CASSIDQGRGSNEKLFF.

This clone has more than one count but fewer than ten. V is TRBV7-2 and J is TRBJ2-5, with 7 bases lining up with TRBD2. This CDR3 spans 14 amino acids. Germline V gene lookup returns CDR1 SGHTA and CDR2 FQGNSA. The J segment lost 5 bases and the V segment lost 2 bases, leaving 5 bases of the junction unmatched. The CDR3 DNA reads as TGTGCCAGCAGCTTAAACGGGGGGTGGGAGACCCAGTACTTC. It encodes CASSLNGGWETQYF.

The sample holds one count of this clone. The chain uses TRBV7-2 and TRBJ1-1, with a weak D call TRBD1 (6 bases). Germline V CDR1 and CDR2: SGHTA, FQGNSA. This CDR3 contains 13 residues. The V and J ends lost 5 bases and 3 bases respectively, with 10 bases between them. The CDR3 loop is CASSRPGDTEAFF. In DNA form, the CDR3 reads TGTGCCAGCAGCCGACCAGGGGACACTGAAGCTTTCTTT.

The J gene is TRBJ2-2, the V gene TRBV5-1; the match to TRBD1 covers 10 bases. The CDR3 runs to 14 residues. Germline assignment: CDR1 SGHRS and CDR2 YFSETQ. The junction had 2 bases not matched to a gene; V was cut back by 4 bases and J by 5 bases. CDR3 residues: CASSTGQGTGELFF. CDR3 in DNA: TGCGCCAGCAGCACGGGACAGGGGACCGGGGAGCTGTTTTTT.

The J gene is TRBJ2-7, the V gene TRBV7-2; 8 positions agree with TRBD1. The CDR3 contains 14 residues. Germline CDR1 reads SGHTA; CDR2 reads FQGNSA. Unmatched junction bases numbered 9, after V lost 5 bases and J lost 6 bases. In DNA form, the CDR3 reads TGTGCCAGCAGCCTCGGACAGGGTAGGGGCGAGCAGTACTTC. Protein sequence: CASSLGQGRGEQYF.